Presented here are 15 T cell receptor beta chains from one specimen sequenced in a study of T cell repertoires and HLA-DP antigens. TCRdb's copy holds only in-frame clones and misses some; the assay was immunoSEQ multiplex PCR. The sample holds more than 90,000 clones, approximately 92% seen once. The antigens for these receptors are not known. The sample comprised CD4+ T cells from PBMCs. These receptors came from a young woman in good health and CMV-seronegative.

The V and J genes are TRBV2 and TRBJ2-1; TRBD1 aligns across 8 bases. From germline, CDR1 is SNHLY and CDR2 FYNNEI. The ends lost 3 bases at V and 5 bases at J; junction bases unmatched: 9. The CDR3 is made up of 16 amino acids. As DNA, the CDR3 is TGTGCCAGCAGTGACAGGGGGCGTCTGTCCGACAATGAGCAGTTCTTC. Translation gives CASSDRGRLSDNEQFF.

V usage is TRBV10-3 and J usage is TRBJ2-7; 8 bases align to TRBD1. The V and J ends lost 0 bases and 5 bases, in that order; junction bases with no gene match: 6. This CDR3 contains 15 residues. The germline gives CDR1 ENHRY, CDR2 SYGVKD. The CDR3 region is CAISESQGARNEQYF. CDR3 in DNA: TGTGCCATCAGTGAGTCCCAGGGGGCGAGGAACGAGCAGTACTTC.

The V gene is TRBV2, the J gene TRBJ1-5, with 7 nucleotides matching TRBD1. CDR1 and CDR2 (germline): SNHLY, FYNNEI. This CDR3 is built from 13 residues. Germline trimming cut 5 bases from V and 5 bases from J; bases unmatched to any gene: 3. CDR3 sequence: CASSSGQHQPQHF. CDR3 sequence (DNA): TGTGCCAGCAGTTCGGGACAGCATCAGCCCCAGCATTTT.

The chain combines TRBV28 with TRBJ1-2; TRBD1 aligns across 9 bases. CDR3 length equals 12 residues. Germline trimming cut 7 bases from V and 11 bases from J; bases unmatched to any gene: 8. CDR1 MDHEN and CDR2 SYDVKM come from the germline V gene. CDR3 nucleotide sequence: TGTGCCAGCAAACCGGGACAGGGAGGTTACACCTTC. Its protein product is CASKPGQGGYTF.

The V call is TRBV7-3, the J call TRBJ2-3; maybe TRBD2 (6 bases). This CDR3 is built from 18 residues. Germline CDR1 and CDR2: SGHTA and FQGTGA. V was cut by 8 bases and J by 2 bases, with 26 bases left in between. The CDR3 nucleotides read TGTGCCAGCTCAGCTACATCCAGGACTAACCAACACACAGATACGCAGTATTTT. It translates to CASSATSRTNQHTDTQYF.

The chain has TRBV5-1 and TRBJ2-1; D is tentatively TRBD1 or TRBD2 (5 bases each). V was trimmed by 0 bases and J by 0 bases, leaving 16 bases between them. The CDR3 has 18 amino acids. Germline values: CDR1 SGHRS, CDR2 YFSETQ. The CDR3 sequence: CASSLGRRGASSYNEQFF. In DNA, the CDR3 is TGCGCCAGCAGCTTGGGGAGGCGAGGGGCGAGCTCCTACAATGAGCAGTTCTTC.

The chain couples TRBV11-2 to TRBJ2-6; 7 bases align to TRBD2. This CDR3 contains 15 residues. V shed 6 bases and J 1 base; nucleotides not matched to a gene: 3. CDR1 is SGHAT, CDR2 FQNNGV, per germline. The CDR3, as DNA: TGTGCCAGCAGTCTGGGAGGGTCTGGGGCCAACGTCCTGACTTTC. This sequence encodes CASSLGGSGANVLTF.

In nucleotides, the CDR3 is TGTGCCAGTAGTGGCGGGTACGAGCAGTACTTC. Protein product: CASSGGYEQYF. V usage is TRBV19 and J usage is TRBJ2-7, with a possible D match to TRBD2 (5 bases). V gave up 5 bases and J gave up 4 bases, with 6 bases separating them. The germline gives CDR1 LNHDA, CDR2 SQIVND (reference sequence). This CDR3 contains 11 residues.

The V and J genes are TRBV9 and TRBJ1-6; no clear D. Germline-derived CDR1 and CDR2 are SGDLS and YYNGEE. The CDR3 contains 15 residues. The V and J ends lost 4 bases and 7 bases respectively, with 15 bases between them. CDR3 nucleotides: TGTGCCAGCAGCTCGCTGACAAATTCCAATTCACCCCTCCACTTT. This codes for CASSSLTNSNSPLHF.

This chain connects TRBV6-6 to TRBJ1-4; a weak D match, TRBD1 (6 bases). The V and J ends lost 7 bases and 8 bases respectively, with 20 bases between them. The CDR3 sequence is 15 residues long. Germline CDR1 and CDR2: MNHNY and SVGAGI (reference sequence). CDR3 loop: CASIKVDRTGEKLFF. The CDR3 DNA sequence: TGTGCCAGCATAAAAGTCGACAGGACTGGCGAAAAACTGTTTTTT.

The gene calls are TRBV4-3 and TRBJ2-1; TRBD1 agrees at 8 bases. Unmatched junction bases numbered 4, after V lost 3 bases and J lost 0 bases. Germline loops: CDR1 LGHNA, CDR2 YSLEER. CDR3 length equals 16 residues. CDR3 amino acids: CASSHFGQGSYNEQFF. Written as DNA, the CDR3 is TGCGCCAGCAGCCATTTCGGACAGGGCTCCTACAATGAGCAGTTCTTC.

V and J are TRBV7-8 and TRBJ2-3, with a possible D match to TRBD2 (5 bases). The CDR3 covers 14 residues. The germline V gene encodes CDR1 SGHVS and CDR2 FQNEAQ. The ends were cut back, 3 bases at V and 5 bases at J, with 12 bases in the middle. DNA of the CDR3: TGTGCCAGCAGCTTTCCCGGCGAGGGAGATACGCAGTATTTT. Protein: CASSFPGEGDTQYF.

This clone was counted a single time. V is TRBV5-1 and J is TRBJ1-1, with D possibly matching TRBD1 (6 bases). Trimming pared 2 bases from V and 5 bases from J, leaving 10 bases between. Germline V gene lookup returns CDR1 SGHRS and CDR2 YFSETQ. CDR3 length: 13 residues. This CDR3 is CASSLSTGTEAFF. The CDR3 coding sequence is TGCGCCAGCAGCTTATCTACAGGGACTGAAGCTTTCTTT.

V and J are TRBV5-6 and TRBJ2-7, with 7 nucleotides matching TRBD2. The germline CDR1 and CDR2 sequences are SGHDT and YYEEEE. The CDR3 extends over 15 amino acids. The junction had 13 bases not matched to a gene; V was cut back by 4 bases and J by 6 bases. CDR3 loop: CASSAGTTTSSEQYV. DNA for the CDR3: TGTGCCAGCAGCGCCGGGACTACGACCTCTTCCGAGCAGTACGTC.

The V and J genes are TRBV6-1 and TRBJ2-1; no clear D gene. Germline assignment: CDR1 MNHNS and CDR2 SASEGT. The CDR3 spans 15 residues. V lost 4 bases and J lost 0, with 10 bases in between. The CDR3 reads CASSGSTSSYNEQFF. CDR3 DNA sequence: TGTGCCAGCAGTGGATCTACCAGCTCCTACAATGAGCAGTTCTTC.